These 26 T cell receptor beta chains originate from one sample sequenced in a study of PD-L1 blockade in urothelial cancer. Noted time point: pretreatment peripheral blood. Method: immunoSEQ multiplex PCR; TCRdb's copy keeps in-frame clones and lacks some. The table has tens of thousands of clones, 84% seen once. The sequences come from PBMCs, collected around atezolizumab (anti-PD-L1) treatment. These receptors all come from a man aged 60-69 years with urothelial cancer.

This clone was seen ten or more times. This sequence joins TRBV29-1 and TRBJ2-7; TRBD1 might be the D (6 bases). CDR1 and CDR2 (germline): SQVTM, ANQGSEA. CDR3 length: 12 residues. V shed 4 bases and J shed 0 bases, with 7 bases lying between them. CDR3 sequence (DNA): TGCAGCGTTGCGGACAGCTCCTACGAGCAGTACTTC. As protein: CSVADSSYEQYF.

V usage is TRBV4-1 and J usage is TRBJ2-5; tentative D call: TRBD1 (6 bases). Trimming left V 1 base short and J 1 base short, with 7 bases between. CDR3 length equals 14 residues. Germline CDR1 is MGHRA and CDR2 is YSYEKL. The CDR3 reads CASSQVTGQETQYF. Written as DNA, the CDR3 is TGCGCCAGCAGCCAAGTGACAGGCCAAGAGACCCAGTACTTC.

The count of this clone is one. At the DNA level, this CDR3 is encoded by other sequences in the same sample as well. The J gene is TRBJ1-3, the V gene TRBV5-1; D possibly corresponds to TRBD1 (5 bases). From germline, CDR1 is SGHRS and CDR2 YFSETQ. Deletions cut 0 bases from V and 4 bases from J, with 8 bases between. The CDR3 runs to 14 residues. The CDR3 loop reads CASSLAGYGNTIYF. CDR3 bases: TGCGCCAGCAGCTTGGCAGGGTACGGAAACACCATATATTTT.

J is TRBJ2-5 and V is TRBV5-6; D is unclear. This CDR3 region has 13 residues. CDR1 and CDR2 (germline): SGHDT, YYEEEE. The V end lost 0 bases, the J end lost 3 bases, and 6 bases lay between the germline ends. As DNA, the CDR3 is TGTGCCAGCAGCTTGGTCAGCGAAGAGACCCAGTACTTC. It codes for CASSLVSEETQYF. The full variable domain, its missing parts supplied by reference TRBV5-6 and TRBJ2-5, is DAGVTQSPTHLIKTRGQQVTLRCSPKSGHDTVSWYQQALGQGPQFIFQYYEEEERQRGNFPDRFSGHQFPNYSSELNVNALLLGDSALYLCASSLVSEETQYFGPGTRLLVL.

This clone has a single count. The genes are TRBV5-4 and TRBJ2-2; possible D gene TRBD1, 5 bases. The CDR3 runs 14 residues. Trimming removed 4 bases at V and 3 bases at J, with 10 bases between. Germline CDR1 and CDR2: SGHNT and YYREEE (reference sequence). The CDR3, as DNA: TGTGCCAGCAGCCTACAGGAGTACACCGGGGAGCTGTTTTTT. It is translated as CASSLQEYTGELFF.

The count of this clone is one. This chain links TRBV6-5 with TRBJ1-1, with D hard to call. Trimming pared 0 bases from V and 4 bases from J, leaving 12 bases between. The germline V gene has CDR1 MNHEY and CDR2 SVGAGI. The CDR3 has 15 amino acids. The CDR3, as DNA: TGTGCCAGCAGTTACTCAAGGCGGCAGAGCACTGAAGCTTTCTTT. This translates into CASSYSRRQSTEAFF.

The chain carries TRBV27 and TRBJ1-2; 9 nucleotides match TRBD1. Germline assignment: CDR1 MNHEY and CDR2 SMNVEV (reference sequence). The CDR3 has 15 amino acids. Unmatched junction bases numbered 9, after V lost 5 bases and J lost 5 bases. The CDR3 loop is CASSPRQGEIYGYTF. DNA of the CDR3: TGTGCCAGCAGTCCCCGACAGGGGGAAATTTATGGCTACACCTTC.

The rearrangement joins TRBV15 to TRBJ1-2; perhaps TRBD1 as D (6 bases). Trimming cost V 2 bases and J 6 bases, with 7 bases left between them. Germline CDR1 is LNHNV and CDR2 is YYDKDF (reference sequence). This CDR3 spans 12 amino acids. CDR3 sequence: CATSRQGNGYTF. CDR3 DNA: TGTGCCACCAGCAGACAGGGGAATGGCTACACCTTC.

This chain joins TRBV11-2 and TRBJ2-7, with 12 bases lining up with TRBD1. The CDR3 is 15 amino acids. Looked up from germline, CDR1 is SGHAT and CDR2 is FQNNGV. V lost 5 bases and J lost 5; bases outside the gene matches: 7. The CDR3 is CASSPGTGGLHEQYF. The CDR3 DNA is TGTGCCAGCAGCCCGGGGACAGGGGGCCTCCACGAGCAGTACTTC. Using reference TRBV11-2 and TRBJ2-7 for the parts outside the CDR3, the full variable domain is EAGVAQSPRYKIIEKRQSVAFWCNPISGHATLYWYQQILGQGPKLLIQFQNNGVVDDSQLPKDRFSAERLKGVDSTLKIQPAKLEDSAVYLCASSPGTGGLHEQYFGPGTRLTVT.

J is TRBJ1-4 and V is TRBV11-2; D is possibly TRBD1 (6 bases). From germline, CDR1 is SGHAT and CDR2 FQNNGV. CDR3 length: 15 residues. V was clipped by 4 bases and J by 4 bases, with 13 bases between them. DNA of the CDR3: TGTGCCAGCAGCTCGTACAGGGCTGGTAATGAAAAACTGTTTTTT. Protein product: CASSSYRAGNEKLFF.

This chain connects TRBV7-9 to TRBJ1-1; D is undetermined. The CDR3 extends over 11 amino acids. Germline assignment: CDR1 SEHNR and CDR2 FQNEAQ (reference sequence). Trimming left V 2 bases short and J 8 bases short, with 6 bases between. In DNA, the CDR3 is TGTGCCAGCAGCTTAATACTAGAAGCTTTCTTT. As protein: CASSLILEAFF. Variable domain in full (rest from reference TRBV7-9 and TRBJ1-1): DTGVSQNPRHKITKRGQNVTFRCDPISEHNRLYWYRQTLGQGPEFLTYFQNEAQLEKSRLLSDRFSAERPKGSFSTLEIQRTEQGDSAMYLCASSLILEAFFGQGTRLTVV.

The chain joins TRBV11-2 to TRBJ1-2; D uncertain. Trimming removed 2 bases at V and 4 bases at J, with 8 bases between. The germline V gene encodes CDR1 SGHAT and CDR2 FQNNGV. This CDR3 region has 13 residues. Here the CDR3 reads CASSLLAVYGYTF. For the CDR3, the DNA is TGTGCCAGCAGCTTATTAGCGGTCTATGGCTACACCTTC. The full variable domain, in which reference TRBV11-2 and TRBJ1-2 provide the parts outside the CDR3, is EAGVAQSPRYKIIEKRQSVAFWCNPISGHATLYWYQQILGQGPKLLIQFQNNGVVDDSQLPKDRFSAERLKGVDSTLKIQPAKLEDSAVYLCASSLLAVYGYTFGSGTRLTVV.

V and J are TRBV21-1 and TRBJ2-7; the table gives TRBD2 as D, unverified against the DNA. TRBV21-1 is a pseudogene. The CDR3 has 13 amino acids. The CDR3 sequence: CASSKRGGDEQYF. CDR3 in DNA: TGTGCCAGCAGCAAAAGAGGGGGGGACGAGCAGTACTTC.

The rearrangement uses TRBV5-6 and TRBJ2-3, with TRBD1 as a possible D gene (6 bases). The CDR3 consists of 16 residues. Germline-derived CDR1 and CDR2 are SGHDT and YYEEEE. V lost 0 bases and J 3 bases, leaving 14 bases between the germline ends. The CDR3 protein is CASSLAELGGTDTQYF. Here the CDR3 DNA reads TGTGCCAGCAGCTTGGCAGAATTAGGGGGAACAGATACGCAGTATTTT.

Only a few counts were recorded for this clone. DNA for the CDR3: TGTGCCAGCAAACAGGGGAACACTGAAGCTTTCTTT. As protein: CASKQGNTEAFF. The genes are TRBV28 and TRBJ1-1; D possibly corresponds to TRBD1 (6 bases). The V end lost 7 bases, the J end lost 1 base, and 7 bases lay between the germline ends. This CDR3 has 12 amino acids. The germline V gene has CDR1 MDHEN and CDR2 SYDVKM.

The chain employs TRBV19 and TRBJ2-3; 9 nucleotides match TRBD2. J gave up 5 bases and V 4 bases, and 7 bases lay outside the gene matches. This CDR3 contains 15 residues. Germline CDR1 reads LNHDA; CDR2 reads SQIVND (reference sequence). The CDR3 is CASSTQGGREDTQYF. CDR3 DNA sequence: TGTGCCAGTAGTACTCAGGGCGGGAGGGAAGATACGCAGTATTTT.

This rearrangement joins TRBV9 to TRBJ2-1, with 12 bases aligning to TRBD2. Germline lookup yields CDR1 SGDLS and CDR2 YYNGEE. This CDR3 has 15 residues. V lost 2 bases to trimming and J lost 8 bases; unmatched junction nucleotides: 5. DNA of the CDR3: TGTGCCAGCAGCGTTGGGTCTAGCGGGGGGGATGAGCAGTTCTTC. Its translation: CASSVGSSGGDEQFF.

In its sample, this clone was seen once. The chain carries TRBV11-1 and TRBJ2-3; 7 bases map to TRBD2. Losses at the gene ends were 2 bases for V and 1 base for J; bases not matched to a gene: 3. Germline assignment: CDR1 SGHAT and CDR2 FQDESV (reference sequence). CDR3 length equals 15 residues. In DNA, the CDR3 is TGTGCCAGCAGCTTACGGGGGGACCGCACAGATACGCAGTATTTT. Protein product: CASSLRGDRTDTQYF.

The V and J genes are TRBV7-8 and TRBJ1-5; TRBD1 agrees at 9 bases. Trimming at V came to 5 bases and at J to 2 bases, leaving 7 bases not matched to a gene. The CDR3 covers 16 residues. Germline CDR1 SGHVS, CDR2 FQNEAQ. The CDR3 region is CASSETGGAGNQPQHF. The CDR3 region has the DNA TGTGCCAGCAGCGAAACAGGGGGCGCGGGCAATCAGCCCCAGCATTTT.

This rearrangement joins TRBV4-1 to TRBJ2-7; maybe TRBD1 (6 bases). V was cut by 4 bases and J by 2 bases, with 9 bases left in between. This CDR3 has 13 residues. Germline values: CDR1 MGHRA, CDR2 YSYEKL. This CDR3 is CASSRDTAYEQYF. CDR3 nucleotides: TGCGCCAGCAGCCGGGACACCGCCTACGAGCAGTACTTC.

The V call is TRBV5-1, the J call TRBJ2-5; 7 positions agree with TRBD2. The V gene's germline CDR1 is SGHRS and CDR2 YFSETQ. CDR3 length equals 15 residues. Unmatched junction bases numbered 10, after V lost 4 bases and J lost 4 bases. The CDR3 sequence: CASSPTGRLIETQYF. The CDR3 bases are TGCGCCAGCAGCCCAACCGGGAGGTTGATAGAGACCCAGTACTTC.

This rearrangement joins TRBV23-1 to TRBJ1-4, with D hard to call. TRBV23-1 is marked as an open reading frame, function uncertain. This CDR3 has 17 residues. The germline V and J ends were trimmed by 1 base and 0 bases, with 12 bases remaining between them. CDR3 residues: CASSQFAGGATNEKLFF. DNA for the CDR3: TGCGCCAGCAGTCAATTCGCAGGAGGTGCAACTAATGAAAAACTGTTTTTT.

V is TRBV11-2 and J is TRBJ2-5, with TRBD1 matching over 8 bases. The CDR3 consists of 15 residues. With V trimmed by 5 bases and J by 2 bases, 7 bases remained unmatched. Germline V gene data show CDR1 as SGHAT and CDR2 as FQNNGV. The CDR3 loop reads CASSTDRGQQETQYF. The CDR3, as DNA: TGTGCCAGCAGCACCGACAGGGGACAGCAAGAGACCCAGTACTTC.

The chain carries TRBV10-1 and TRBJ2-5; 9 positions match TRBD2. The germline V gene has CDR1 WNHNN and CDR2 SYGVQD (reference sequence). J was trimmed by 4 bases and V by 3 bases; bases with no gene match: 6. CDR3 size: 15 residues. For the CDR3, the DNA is TGCGCCAGCAGTGATCTAGCGGGGAGTTTAGAGACCCAGTACTTC. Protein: CASSDLAGSLETQYF.

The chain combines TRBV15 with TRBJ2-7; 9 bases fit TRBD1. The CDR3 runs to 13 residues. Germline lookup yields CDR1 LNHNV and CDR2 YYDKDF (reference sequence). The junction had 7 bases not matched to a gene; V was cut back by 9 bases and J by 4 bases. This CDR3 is CATGQGSGYEQYF. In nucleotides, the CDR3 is TGTGCCACTGGACAGGGGAGCGGATACGAGCAGTACTTC.

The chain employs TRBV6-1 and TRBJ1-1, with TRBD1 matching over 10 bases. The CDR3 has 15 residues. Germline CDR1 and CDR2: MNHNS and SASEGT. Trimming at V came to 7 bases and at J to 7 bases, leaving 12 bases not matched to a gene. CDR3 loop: CASTERTGGASEAFF. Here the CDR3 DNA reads TGTGCCAGCACCGAAAGGACAGGGGGAGCCAGTGAAGCTTTCTTT.